A selection of T cell receptor beta chains follows, all from one sample in a study of T cell clonotyping in hematopoietic cell transplantation. Assay: immunoSEQ multiplex PCR; the TCRdb copy retains only in-frame clones and omits some. The sample includes around 80,000 clones, about 95% of them seen just once. Here the sequenced sample was peripheral blood mononuclear cells, taken before stem cell transplant. The receptors here all came from a woman in her fifties or sixties with acute myeloid leukemia. Some clones in this sample may be carry-over from other donors' samples. CDR3s include the opening cysteine and the closing phenylalanine or tryptophan. Fields, in order: V gene, CDR3 protein.

TRBV6-4 CASSAAGESDTQYF
TRBV7-2 CASSLSYTDTQYF
TRBV19 CASSLAGSYNEQFF
TRBV10-3 CAISDWGTNTEAFF
TRBV13 CAGRSGLNNEQFF
TRBV5-1 CASSLKLAGTYEQYF
TRBV6-5 CASSFYYGGGGELFF
TRBV6-1 CASSALGGGAAYNEQFF
TRBV2 CASSEGTYSYEQYF
TRBV2 CASSADTFYGYTF
TRBV5-4 CASSLVGQDEQYF
TRBV10-3 CAISVTSGDNEQFF
TRBV30 CAWARDLNQPQHF
TRBV19 CASSTPQGSPLHF
TRBV27 CASSLTGTTTDTQYF
TRBV27 CASRRLDSNQPQHF
TRBV7-2 CASSFQSGKKDTQYF
TRBV7-3 CASSLGAARQGSYTF
TRBV5-1 CASSSTGGAIEQFF
TRBV6-6 CASIRQGLGTGELFF
TRBV7-8 CASSSVINEQFF
TRBV7-6 CASSSGAPGYEQYF
TRBV12-5 CASGLDRAGDGYTF
TRBV19 CASSTRQGGQPQHF
TRBV5-1 CASTDRGTDTQYF
TRBV27 CASSLNEGGGYTF
TRBV7-7 CASSPFRTEAFF
TRBV9 CASSVGVSADTQYF
TRBV9 CASSVDPGTGTEKLFF
TRBV6-1 CASSATRGWRDTEAFF
TRBV9 CASSGGSTDTQYF
TRBV27 CASSLLRGGFYNEQFF
TRBV5-8 CASTWSGYSNQPQHF
TRBV7-8 CASSDGQGGNYGYTF
TRBV30 CAWSPPRLGNYEQYF
TRBV7-8 CASSPPSDLLKTQYF
TRBV19 CASSVDGSYEQYF
TRBV6-5 CASSYGGPYEQYF
TRBV6-1 CASSPGFAFF
TRBV7-9 CASSLEGSNYGYTF
TRBV10-3 CAIGDIGTQYF